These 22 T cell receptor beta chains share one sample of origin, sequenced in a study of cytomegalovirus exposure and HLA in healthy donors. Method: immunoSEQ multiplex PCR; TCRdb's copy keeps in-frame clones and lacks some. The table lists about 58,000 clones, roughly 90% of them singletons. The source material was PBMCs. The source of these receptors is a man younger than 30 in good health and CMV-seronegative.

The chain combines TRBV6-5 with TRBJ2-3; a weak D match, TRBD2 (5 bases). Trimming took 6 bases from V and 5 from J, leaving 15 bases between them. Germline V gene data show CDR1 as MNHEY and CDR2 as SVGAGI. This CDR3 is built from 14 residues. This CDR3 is CASSKDWPGDTQYF. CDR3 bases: TGTGCCAGCAGCAAGGACTGGCCGGGAGATACGCAGTATTTT.

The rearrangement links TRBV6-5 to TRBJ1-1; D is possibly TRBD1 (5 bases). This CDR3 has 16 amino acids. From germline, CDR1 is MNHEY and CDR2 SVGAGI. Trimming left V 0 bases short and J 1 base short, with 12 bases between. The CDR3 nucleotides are TGTGCCAGCAGTTACTCGGGGCGGCACAGGAACACTGAAGCTTTCTTT. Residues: CASSYSGRHRNTEAFF.

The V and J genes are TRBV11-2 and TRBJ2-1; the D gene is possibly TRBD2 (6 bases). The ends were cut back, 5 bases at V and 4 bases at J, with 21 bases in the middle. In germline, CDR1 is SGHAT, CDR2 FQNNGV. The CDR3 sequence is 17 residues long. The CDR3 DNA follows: TGTGCCAGCAGCGCCTTCATAGCGGACATTACTTACAATGAGCAGTTCTTC. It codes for CASSAFIADITYNEQFF.

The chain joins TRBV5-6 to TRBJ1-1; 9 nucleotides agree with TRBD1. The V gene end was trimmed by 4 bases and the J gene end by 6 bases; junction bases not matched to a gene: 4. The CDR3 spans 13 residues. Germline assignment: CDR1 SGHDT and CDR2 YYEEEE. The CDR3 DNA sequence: TGTGCCAGCAGCGACCGGGACAGGGCTGAAGCTTTCTTT. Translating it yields CASSDRDRAEAFF.

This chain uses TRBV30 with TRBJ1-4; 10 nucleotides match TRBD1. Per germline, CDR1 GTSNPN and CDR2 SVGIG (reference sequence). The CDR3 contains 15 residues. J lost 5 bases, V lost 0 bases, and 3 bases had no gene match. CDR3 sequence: CAWSVGQGRNEKLFF. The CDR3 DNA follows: TGTGCCTGGAGTGTGGGACAGGGGCGAAATGAAAAACTGTTTTTT.

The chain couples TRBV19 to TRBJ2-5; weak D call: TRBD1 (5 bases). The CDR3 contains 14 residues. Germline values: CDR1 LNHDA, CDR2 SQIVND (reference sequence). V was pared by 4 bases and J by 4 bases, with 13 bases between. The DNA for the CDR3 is TGTGCCAGTAGTACCTTAGGACACGTAGAGACCCAGTACTTC. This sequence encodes CASSTLGHVETQYF.

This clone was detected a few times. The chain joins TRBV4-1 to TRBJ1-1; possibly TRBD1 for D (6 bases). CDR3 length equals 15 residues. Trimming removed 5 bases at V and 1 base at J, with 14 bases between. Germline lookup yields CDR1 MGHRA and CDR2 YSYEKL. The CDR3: CASSYRVTTNTEAFF. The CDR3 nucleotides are TGCGCCAGCAGCTACAGGGTCACGACGAACACTGAAGCTTTCTTT.

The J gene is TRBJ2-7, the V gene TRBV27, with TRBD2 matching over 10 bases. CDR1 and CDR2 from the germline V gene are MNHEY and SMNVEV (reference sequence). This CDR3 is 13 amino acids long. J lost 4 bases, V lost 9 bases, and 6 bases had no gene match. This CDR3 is CASLGLAAYEQYF. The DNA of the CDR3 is TGTGCCAGTCTTGGACTAGCGGCGTACGAGCAGTACTTC.

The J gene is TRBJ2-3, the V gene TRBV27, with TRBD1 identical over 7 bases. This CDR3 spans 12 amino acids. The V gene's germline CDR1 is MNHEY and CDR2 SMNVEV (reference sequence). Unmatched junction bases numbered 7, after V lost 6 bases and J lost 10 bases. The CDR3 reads CASSQGGPAQYF. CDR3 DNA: TGTGCCAGCAGCCAAGGGGGCCCCGCGCAGTATTTT.

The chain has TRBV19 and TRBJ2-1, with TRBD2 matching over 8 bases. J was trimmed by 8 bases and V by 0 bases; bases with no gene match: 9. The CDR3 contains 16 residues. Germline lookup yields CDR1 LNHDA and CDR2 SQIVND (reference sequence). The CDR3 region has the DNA TGTGCCAGTAGTATAGATCCCCCGGGAGGGCCCCATGAGCAGTTCTTC. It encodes CASSIDPPGGPHEQFF.

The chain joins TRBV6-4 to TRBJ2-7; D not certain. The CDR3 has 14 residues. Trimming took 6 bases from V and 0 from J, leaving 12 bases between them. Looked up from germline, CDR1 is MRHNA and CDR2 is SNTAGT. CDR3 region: CASSRTESSYEQYF. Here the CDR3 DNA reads TGTGCCAGCAGCCGAACTGAGAGCTCCTACGAGCAGTACTTC.

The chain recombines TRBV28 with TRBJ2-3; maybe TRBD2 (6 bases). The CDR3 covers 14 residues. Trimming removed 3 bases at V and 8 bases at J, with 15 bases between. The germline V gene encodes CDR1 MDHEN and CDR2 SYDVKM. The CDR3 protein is CASSFTGERGTQYF. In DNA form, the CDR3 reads TGTGCCAGCAGTTTTACGGGAGAAAGGGGTACGCAGTATTTT. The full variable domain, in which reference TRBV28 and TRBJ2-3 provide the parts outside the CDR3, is DVKVTQSSRYLVKRTGEKVFLECVQDMDHENMFWYRQDPGLGLRLIYFSYDVKMKEKGDIPEGYSVSREKKERFSLILESASTNQTSMYLCASSFTGERGTQYFGPGTRLTVL.

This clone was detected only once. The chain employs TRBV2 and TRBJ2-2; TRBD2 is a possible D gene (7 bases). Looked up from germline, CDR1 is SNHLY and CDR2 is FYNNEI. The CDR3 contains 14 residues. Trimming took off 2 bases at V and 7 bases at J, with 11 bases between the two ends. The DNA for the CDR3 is TGTGCCAGCAGTGAACAGGGGAGGGGCGGGGAGCTGTTTTTT. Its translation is CASSEQGRGGELFF.

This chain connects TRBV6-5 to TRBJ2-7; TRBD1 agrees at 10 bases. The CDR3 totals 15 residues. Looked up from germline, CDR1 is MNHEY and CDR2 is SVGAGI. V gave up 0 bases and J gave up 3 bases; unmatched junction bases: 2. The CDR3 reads CASSYSRDRGYEQYF. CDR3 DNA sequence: TGTGCCAGCAGTTACTCGAGGGACAGGGGCTACGAGCAGTACTTC.

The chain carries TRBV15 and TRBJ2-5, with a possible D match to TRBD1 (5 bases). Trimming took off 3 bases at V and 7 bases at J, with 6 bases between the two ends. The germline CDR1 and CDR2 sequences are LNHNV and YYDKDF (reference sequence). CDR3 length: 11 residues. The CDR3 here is CATSSQGTQYF. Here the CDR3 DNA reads TGTGCCACCAGCAGCCAGGGGACCCAGTACTTC.

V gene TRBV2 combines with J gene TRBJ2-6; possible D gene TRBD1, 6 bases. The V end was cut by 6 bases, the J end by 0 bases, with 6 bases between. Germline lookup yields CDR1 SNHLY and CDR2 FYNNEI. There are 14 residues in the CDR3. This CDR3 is CASRDSSGANVLTF. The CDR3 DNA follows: TGTGCCAGCAGGGACAGCTCTGGGGCCAACGTCCTGACTTTC. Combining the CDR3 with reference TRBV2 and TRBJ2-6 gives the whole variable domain EPEVTQTPSHQVTQMGQEVILRCVPISNHLYFYWYRQILGQKVEFLVSFYNNEISEKSEIFDDQFSVERPDGSNFTLKIRSTKLEDSAMYFCASRDSSGANVLTFGAGSRLTVL.

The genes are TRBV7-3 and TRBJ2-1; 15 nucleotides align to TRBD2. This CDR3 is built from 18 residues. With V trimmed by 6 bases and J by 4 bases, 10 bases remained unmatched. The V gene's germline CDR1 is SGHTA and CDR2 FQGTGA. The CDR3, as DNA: TGTGCCAGCAGTTTAGGGACTAGCGGGAGGCCAAGTTACAATGAGCAGTTCTTC. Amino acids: CASSLGTSGRPSYNEQFF.

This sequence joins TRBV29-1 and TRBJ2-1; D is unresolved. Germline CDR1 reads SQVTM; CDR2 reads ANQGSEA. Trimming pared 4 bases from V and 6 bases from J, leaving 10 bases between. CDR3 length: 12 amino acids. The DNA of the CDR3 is TGCAGCGTTGCTCGGTCTGCCAATGAGCAGTTCTTC. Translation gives CSVARSANEQFF.

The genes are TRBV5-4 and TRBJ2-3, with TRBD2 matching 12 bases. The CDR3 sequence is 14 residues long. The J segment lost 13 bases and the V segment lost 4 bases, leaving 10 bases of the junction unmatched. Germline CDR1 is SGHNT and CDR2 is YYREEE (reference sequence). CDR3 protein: CASSLTSGSLGEYF. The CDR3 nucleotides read TGTGCCAGCAGCCTGACTAGCGGGAGCCTCGGGGAGTATTTT.

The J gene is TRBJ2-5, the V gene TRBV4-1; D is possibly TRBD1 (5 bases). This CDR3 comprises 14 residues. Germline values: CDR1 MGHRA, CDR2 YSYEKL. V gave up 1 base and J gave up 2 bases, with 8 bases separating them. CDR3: CASSQGQRQETQYF. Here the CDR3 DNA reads TGCGCCAGCAGCCAAGGACAGCGTCAAGAGACCCAGTACTTC.

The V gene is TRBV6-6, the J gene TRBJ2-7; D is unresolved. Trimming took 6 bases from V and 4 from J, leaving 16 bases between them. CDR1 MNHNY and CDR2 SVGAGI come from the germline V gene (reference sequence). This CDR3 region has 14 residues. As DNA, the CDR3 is TGTGCCAGCAGACTATCGGCCAGCCTTTACGAGCAGTACTTC. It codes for CASRLSASLYEQYF.

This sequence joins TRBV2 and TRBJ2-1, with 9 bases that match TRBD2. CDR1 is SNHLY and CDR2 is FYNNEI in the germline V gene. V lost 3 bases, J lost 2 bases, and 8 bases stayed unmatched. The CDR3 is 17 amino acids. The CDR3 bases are TGTGCCAGCAGTGACCCCAGCGGGAGGCCCCCCTACAATGAGCAGTTCTTC. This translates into CASSDPSGRPPYNEQFF. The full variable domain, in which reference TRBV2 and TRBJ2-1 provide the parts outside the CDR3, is EPEVTQTPSHQVTQMGQEVILRCVPISNHLYFYWYRQILGQKVEFLVSFYNNEISEKSEIFDDQFSVERPDGSNFTLKIRSTKLEDSAMYFCASSDPSGRPPYNEQFFGPGTRLTVL.